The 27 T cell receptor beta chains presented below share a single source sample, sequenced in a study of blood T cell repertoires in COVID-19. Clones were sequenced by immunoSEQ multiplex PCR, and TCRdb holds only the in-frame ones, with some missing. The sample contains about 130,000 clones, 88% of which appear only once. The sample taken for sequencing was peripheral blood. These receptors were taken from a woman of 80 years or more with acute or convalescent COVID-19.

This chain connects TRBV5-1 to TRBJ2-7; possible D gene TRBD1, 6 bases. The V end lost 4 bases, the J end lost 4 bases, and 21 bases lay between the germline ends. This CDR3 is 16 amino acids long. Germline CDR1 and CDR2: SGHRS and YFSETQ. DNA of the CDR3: TGCGCCAGCAGCGCCTCGTTAAGACAGGATCTTTACGAGCAGTACTTC. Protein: CASSASLRQDLYEQYF.

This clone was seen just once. The CDR3 spells CASSKGDRARSYNSPLHF. The CDR3 DNA reads TGTGCCAGCAGCAAAGGGGACAGGGCACGCTCCTATAATTCACCCCTCCACTTT. V gene TRBV21-1 combines with J gene TRBJ1-6; the DNA was not compared with TRBD1, the D call given in the table. TRBV21-1 has pseudogene status. This CDR3 contains 18 residues.

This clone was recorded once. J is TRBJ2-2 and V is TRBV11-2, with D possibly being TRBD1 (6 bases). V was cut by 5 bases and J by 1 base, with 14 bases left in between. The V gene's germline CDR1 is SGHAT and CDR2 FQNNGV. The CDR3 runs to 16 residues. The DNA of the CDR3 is TGTGCCAGCAGCCCCAGACAGGTCTTGAACACCGGGGAGCTGTTTTTT. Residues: CASSPRQVLNTGELFF.

CDR3 sequence (DNA): TGTGCCAGTAGTTTCGACAGGGGATCCGCCCTGAATTCACCCCTCCACTTT. This codes for CASSFDRGSALNSPLHF. This rearrangement joins TRBV19 to TRBJ1-6; TRBD1 matches 8 bases. CDR1 is LNHDA, CDR2 SQIVND, per germline (reference sequence). There are 17 residues in the CDR3. The V segment lost 5 bases and the J segment 7 bases; nucleotides outside the gene matches: 13.

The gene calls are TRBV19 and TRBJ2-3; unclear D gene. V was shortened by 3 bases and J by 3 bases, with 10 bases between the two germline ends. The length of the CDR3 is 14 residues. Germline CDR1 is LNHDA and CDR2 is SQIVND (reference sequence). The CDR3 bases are TGTGCCAGTAGTATTGGTTCGGGTACAGATACGCAGTATTTT. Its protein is CASSIGSGTDTQYF.

The CDR3 nucleotides read TGCGCCAGCAGCTTACAGGGGAGAACCTATGGCTACACCTTC. Protein sequence: CASSLQGRTYGYTF. J is TRBJ1-2 and V is TRBV5-1, with 7 bases fitting TRBD1. The ends lost 2 bases at V and 4 bases at J; junction bases unmatched: 5. The length of the CDR3 is 14 residues. CDR1 and CDR2 from the germline V gene are SGHRS and YFSETQ.

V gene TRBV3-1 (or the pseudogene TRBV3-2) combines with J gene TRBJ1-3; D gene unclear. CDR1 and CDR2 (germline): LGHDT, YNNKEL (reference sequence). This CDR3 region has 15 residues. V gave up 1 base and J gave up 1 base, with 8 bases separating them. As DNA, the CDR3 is TGTGCCAGCAGCCAAGCAGTCAGATCTGGAAACACCATATATTTT. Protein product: CASSQAVRSGNTIYF.

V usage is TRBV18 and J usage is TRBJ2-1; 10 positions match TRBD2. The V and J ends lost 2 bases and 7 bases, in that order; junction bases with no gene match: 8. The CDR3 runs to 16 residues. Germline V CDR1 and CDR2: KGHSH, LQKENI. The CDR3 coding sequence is TGTGCCAGCTCACCAAATTGGTCTAGCGGGAGAAATGAGCAGTTCTTC. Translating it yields CASSPNWSSGRNEQFF.

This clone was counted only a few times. DNA of the CDR3: TGTGCCAGCAGTCGGACAGGGGGCGGCGAGCAGTACTTC. It codes for CASSRTGGGEQYF. V and J are TRBV6-2 or TRBV6-3 and TRBJ2-7, with 11 bases identical to TRBD1. The junction had 3 bases not matched to a gene; V was cut back by 5 bases and J by 6 bases. The germline V gene encodes CDR1 MNHEY and CDR2 SVGEGT. The CDR3 runs 13 residues.

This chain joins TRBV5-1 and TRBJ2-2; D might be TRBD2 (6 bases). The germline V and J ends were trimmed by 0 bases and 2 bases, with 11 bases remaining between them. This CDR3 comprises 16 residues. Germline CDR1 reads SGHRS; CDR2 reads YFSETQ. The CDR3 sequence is CASSLGAGTNTGELFF. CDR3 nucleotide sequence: TGCGCCAGCAGCTTGGGTGCGGGGACTAACACCGGGGAGCTGTTTTTT.

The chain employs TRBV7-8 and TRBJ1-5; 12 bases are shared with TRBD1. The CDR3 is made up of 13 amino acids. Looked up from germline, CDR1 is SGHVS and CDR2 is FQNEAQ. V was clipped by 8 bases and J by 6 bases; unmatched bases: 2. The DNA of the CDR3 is TGTGCCAGCGGGACAGGGGGCAGTCAGCCCCAGCATTTT. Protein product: CASGTGGSQPQHF.

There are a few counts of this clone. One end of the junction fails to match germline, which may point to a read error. CDR3 sequence (DNA): TGTGCCATCAATGAGATATTGAACACTGAAGCTTTCTTT. Translation: CAINEILNTEAFF. This rearrangement joins TRBV10-3 to TRBJ1-1; no clear D gene. Germline-derived CDR1 and CDR2 are ENHRY and SYGVKD. The CDR3 spans 13 residues.

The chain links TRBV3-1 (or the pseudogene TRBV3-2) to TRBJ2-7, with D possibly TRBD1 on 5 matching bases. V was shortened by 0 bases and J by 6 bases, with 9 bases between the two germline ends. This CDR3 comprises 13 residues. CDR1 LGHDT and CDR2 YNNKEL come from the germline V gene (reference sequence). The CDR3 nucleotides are TGTGCCAGCAGCCAAGAGAAAGGGGCCGAGCAGTACTTC. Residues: CASSQEKGAEQYF.

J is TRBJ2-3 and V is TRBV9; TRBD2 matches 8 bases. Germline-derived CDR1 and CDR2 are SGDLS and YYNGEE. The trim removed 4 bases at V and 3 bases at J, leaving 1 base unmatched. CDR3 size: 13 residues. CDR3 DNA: TGTGCCAGCAGCCGGGGGGGGACAGATACGCAGTATTTT. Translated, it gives CASSRGGTDTQYF.

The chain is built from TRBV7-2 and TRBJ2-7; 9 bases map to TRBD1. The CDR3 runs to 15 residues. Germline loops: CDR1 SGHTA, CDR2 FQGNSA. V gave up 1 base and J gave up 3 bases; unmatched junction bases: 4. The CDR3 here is CASSLGGQGIYEQYF. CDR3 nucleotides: TGTGCCAGCAGCTTAGGGGGACAGGGAATCTACGAGCAGTACTTC.

CDR3 region: CASSAGTSGIYEQYF. The CDR3, as DNA: TGTGCCAGCTCAGCCGGGACTAGCGGAATATACGAGCAGTACTTC. The chain employs TRBV18 and TRBJ2-7; 11 positions match TRBD2. CDR3 length: 15 amino acids. The germline gives CDR1 KGHSH, CDR2 LQKENI. V trimming: 5 bases; J trimming: 4 bases; junction bases outside the gene matches: 7.

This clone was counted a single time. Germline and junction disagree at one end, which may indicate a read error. CDR3 bases: TGTGCCAGCAGCGGGGACCGGGACAGAGTTTATATTGAGCAGCTCTTC. Its protein product is CASSGDRDRVYIEQLF. The chain couples TRBV5-5 to TRBJ2-1; 7 bases align to TRBD1. The CDR3 consists of 16 residues. The germline V gene encodes CDR1 SGHKS and CDR2 YYEKEE (reference sequence).

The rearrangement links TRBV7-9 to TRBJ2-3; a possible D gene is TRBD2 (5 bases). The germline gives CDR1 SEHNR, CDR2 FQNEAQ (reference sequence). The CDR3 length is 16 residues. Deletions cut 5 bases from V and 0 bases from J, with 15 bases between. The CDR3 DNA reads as TGTGCCAGCAGCAATCTAGCAACTTATAGCACAGATACGCAGTATTTT. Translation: CASSNLATYSTDTQYF.

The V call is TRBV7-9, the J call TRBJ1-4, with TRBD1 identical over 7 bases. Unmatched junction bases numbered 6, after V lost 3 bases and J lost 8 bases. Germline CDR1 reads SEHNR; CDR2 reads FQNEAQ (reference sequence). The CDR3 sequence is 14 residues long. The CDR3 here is CASSFQGGKEKLFF. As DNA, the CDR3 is TGTGCCAGCAGCTTCCAGGGGGGAAAGGAAAAACTGTTTTTT.

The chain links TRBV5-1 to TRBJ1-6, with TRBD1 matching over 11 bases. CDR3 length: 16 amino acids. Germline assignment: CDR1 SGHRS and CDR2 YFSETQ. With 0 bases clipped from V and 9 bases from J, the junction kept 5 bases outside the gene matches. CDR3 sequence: CASSLGGTGGGSPLHF. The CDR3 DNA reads TGCGCCAGCAGCTTGGGCGGGACAGGGGGAGGTTCACCCCTCCACTTT.

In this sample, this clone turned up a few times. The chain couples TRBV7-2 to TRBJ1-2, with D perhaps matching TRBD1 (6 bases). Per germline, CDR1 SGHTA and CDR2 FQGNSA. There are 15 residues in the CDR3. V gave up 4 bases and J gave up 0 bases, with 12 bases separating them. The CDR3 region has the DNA TGTGCCAGCAGCTCCGGGACAAACGCTAACTATGGCTACACCTTC. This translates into CASSSGTNANYGYTF.

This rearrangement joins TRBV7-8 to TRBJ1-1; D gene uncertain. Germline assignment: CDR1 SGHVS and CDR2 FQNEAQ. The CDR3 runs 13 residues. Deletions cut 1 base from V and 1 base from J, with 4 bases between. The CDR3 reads CASSLGENTEAFF. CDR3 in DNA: TGTGCCAGCAGCTTAGGCGAGAACACTGAAGCTTTCTTT.

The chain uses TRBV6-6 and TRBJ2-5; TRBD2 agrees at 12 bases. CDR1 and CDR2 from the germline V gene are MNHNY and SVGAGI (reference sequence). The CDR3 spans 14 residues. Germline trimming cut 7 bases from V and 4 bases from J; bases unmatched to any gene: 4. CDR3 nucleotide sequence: TGTGCCAGCACCCGGGGACTAGCGGGAGAGACCCAGTACTTC. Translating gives CASTRGLAGETQYF.

CDR3 DNA: TGTGCCAGCAACCTAGCGGGAGGGCCCTACGAGCAGTACTTC. Translating it yields CASNLAGGPYEQYF. V gene TRBV7-9 combines with J gene TRBJ2-7, with 12 bases identical to TRBD2. Germline V CDR1 and CDR2: SEHNR, FQNEAQ (reference sequence). The CDR3 loop spans 14 amino acids. Germline trimming cut 7 bases from V and 2 bases from J; bases unmatched to any gene: 3.

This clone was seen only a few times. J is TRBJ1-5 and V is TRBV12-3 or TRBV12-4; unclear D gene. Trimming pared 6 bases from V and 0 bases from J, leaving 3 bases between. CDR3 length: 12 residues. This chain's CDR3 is CASRYSNQPQHF. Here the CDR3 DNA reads TGTGCCAGCAGATATAGCAATCAGCCCCAGCATTTT.

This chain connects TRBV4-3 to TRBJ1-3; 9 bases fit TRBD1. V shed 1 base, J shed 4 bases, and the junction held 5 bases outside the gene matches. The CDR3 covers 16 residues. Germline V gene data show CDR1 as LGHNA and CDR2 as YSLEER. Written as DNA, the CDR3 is TGCGCCAGCAGCCAAGGACGACAGGGGGGCGGAAACACCATATATTTT. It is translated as CASSQGRQGGGNTIYF.

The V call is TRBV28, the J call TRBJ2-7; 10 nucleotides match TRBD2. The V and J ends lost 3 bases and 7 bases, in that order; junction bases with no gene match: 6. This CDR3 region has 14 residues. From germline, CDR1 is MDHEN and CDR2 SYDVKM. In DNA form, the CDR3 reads TGTGCCAGCAGTTTGCTAGCGGGAGCAGGGGAGCAGTACTTC. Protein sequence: CASSLLAGAGEQYF. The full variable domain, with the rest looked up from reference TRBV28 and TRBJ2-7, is DVKVTQSSRYLVKRTGEKVFLECVQDMDHENMFWYRQDPGLGLRLIYFSYDVKMKEKGDIPEGYSVSREKKERFSLILESASTNQTSMYLCASSLLAGAGEQYFGPGTRLTVT.